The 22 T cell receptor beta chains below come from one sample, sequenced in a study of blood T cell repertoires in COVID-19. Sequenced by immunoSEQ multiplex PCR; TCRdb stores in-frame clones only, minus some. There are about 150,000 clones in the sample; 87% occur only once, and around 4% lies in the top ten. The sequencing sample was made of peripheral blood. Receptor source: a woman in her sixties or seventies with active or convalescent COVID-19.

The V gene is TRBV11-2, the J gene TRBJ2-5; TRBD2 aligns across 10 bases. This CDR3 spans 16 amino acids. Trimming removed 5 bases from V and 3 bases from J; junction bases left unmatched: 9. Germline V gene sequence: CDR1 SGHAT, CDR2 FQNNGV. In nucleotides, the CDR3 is TGTGCCAGCAGCGCCTTTTTCCTAGCGGGGGAAGAGACCCAGTACTTC. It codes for CASSAFFLAGEETQYF.

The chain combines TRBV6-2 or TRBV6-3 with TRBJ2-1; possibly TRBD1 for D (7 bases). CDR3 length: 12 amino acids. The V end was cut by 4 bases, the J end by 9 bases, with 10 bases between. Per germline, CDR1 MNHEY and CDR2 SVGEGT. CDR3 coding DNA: TGTGCCAGCAGTTCAGGGGGGCCTGAGCAGTTCTTC. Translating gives CASSSGGPEQFF.

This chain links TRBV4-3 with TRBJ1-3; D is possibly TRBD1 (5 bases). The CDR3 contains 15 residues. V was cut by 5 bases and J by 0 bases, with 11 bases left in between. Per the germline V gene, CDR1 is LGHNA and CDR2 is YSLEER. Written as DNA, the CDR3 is TGCGCCAGCAGCTCGGACGGGGGCTCTGGAAACACCATATATTTT. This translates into CASSSDGGSGNTIYF.

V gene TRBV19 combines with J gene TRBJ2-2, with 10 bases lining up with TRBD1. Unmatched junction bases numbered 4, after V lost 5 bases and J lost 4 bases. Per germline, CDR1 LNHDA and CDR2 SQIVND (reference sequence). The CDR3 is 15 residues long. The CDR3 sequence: CASSAWDRGTGELFF. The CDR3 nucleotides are TGTGCCAGTAGTGCCTGGGACAGGGGCACCGGGGAGCTGTTTTTT.

The chain's CDR3 is CASSQLTQDYGYTF. DNA for the CDR3: TGTGCCAGCAGCCAACTTACTCAGGACTATGGCTACACCTTC. This chain connects TRBV6-2 or TRBV6-3 to TRBJ1-2; D gene unclear. Deletions cut 6 bases from V and 3 bases from J, with 14 bases between. CDR1 MNHEY and CDR2 SVGEGT come from the germline V gene. The CDR3 consists of 14 residues.

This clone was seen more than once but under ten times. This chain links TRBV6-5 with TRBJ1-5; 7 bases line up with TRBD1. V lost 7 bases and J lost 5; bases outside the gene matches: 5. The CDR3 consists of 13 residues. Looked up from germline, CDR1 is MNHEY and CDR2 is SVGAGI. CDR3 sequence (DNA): TGTGCCAGCATGGGGACAGATTATCAGCCCCAGCATTTT. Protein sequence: CASMGTDYQPQHF.

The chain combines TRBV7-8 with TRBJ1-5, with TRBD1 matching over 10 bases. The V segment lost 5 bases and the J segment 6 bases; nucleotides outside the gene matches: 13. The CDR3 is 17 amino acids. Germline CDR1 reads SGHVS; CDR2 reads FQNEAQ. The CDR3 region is CASSLQTGGRQIQPQHF. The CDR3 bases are TGTGCCAGCAGCCTCCAGACAGGGGGCAGGCAAATTCAGCCCCAGCATTTT.

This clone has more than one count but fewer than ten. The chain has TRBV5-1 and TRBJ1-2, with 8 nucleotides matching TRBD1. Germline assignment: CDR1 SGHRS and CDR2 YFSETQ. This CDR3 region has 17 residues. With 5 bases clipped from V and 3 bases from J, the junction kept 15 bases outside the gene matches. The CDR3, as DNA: TGCGCCAGCAGTCAAAAGACCTCCAGGGGGCCGCACTATGGCTACACCTTC. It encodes CASSQKTSRGPHYGYTF.

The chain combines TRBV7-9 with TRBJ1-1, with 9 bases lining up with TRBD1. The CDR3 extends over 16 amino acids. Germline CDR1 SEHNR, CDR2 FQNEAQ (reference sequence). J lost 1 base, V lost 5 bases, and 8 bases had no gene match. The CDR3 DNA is TGTGCCAGCAGCCCTAGACAGGGGGTTACGAACACTGAAGCTTTCTTT. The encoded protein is CASSPRQGVTNTEAFF.

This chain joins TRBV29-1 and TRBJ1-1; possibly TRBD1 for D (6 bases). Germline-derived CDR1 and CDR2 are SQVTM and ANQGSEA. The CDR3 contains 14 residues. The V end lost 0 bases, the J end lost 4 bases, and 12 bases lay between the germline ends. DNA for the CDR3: TGCAGCGTTGAAGATCCCTTCAGGGGCACTGAAGCTTTCTTT. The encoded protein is CSVEDPFRGTEAFF.

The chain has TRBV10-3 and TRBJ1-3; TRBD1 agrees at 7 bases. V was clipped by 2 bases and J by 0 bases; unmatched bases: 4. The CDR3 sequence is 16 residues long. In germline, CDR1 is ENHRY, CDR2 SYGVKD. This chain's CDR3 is CAISERGQNSGNTIYF. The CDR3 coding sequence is TGTGCCATCAGTGAGCGGGGACAGAACTCTGGAAACACCATATATTTT.

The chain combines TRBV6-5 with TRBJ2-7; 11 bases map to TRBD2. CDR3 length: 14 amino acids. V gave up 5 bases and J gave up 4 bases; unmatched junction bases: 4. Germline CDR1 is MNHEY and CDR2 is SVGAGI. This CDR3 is CASSIGTSGYEQYF. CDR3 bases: TGTGCCAGCAGTATCGGGACTAGCGGTTACGAGCAGTACTTC.

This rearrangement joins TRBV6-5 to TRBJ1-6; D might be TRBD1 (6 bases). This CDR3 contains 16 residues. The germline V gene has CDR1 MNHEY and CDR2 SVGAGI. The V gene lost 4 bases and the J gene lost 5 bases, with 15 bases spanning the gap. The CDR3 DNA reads TGTGCCAGCAGTTTCACAGGGTACGGGGATAATTCACCCCTCCACTTT. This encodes CASSFTGYGDNSPLHF.

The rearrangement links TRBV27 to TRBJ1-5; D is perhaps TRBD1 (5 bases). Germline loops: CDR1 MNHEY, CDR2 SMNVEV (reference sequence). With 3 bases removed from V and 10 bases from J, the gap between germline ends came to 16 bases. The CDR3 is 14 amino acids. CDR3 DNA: TGTGCCAGCAGTTTTTCAGGGTTGGGGTCCCCCCAGCATTTT. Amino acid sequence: CASSFSGLGSPQHF.

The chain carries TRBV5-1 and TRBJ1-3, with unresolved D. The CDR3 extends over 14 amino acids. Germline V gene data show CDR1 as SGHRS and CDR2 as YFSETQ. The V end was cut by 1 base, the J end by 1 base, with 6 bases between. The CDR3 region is CASSLTDSGNTIYF. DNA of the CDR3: TGCGCCAGCAGCTTGACAGATTCTGGAAACACCATATATTTT.

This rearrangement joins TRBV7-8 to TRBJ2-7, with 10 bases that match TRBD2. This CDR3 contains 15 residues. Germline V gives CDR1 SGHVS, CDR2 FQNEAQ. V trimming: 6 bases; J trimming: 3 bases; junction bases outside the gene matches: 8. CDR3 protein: CASSLIAGGVYEQYF. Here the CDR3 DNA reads TGTGCCAGCAGTTTGATAGCGGGGGGTGTCTACGAGCAGTACTTC.

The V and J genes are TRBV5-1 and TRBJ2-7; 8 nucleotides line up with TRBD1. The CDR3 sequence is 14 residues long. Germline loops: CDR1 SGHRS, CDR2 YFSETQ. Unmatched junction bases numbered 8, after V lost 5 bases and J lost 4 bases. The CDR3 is CASRERQGAYEQYF. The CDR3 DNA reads TGCGCCAGCAGGGAACGGCAGGGGGCATACGAGCAGTACTTC.

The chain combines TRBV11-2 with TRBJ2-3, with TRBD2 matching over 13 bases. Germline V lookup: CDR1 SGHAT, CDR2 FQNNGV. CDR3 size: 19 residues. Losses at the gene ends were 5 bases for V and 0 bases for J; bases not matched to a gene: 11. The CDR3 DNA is TGTGCCAGCAGCGCCCCCCCGGGACTAGCGGGGTCTAGCACAGATACGCAGTATTTT. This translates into CASSAPPGLAGSSTDTQYF.

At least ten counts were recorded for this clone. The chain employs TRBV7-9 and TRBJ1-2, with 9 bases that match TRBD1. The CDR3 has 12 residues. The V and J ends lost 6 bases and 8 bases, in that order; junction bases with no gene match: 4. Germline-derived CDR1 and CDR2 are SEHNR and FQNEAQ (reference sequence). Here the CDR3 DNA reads TGTGCCAGCAGAACAGGGGGCGGAGGCTACACCTTC. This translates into CASRTGGGGYTF.

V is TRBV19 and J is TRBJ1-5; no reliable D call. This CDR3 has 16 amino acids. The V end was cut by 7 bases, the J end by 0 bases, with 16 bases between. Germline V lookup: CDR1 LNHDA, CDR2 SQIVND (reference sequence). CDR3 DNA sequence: TGTGCCAGTAATAACCCTCGGGTCTATAGCAATCAGCCCCAGCATTTT. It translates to CASNNPRVYSNQPQHF.

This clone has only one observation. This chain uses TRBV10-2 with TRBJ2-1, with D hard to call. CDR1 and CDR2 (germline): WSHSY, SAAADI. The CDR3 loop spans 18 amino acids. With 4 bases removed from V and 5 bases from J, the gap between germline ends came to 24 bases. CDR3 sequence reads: CASSVPPLTSGLNNEQFF. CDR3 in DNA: TGCGCCAGCAGTGTTCCGCCCCTTACTTCAGGTCTAAACAATGAGCAGTTCTTC.

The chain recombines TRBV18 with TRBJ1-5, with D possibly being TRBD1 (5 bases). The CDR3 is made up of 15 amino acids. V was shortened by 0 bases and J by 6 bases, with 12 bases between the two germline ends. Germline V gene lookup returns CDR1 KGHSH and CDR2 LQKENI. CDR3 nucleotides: TGTGCCAGCTCACCACCGAGCAGGGAGGGTCAGCCCCAGCATTTT. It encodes CASSPPSREGQPQHF.